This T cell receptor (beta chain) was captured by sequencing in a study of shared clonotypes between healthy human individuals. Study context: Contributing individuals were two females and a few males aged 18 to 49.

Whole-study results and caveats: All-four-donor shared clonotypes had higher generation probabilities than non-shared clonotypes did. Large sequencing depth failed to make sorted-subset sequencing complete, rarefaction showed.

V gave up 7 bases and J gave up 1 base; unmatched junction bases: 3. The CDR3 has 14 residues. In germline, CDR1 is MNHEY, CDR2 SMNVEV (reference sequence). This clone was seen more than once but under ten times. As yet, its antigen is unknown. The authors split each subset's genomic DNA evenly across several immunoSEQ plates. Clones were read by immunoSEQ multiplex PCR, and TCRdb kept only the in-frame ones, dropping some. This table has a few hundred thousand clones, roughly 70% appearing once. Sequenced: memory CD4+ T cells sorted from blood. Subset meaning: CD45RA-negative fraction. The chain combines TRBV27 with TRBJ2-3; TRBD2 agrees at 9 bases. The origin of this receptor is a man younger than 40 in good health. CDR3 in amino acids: CASIQREGTDTQYF. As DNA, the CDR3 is TGTGCCAGCATTCAGCGGGAGGGCACAGATACGCAGTATTTT.